These 26 T cell receptor beta chains came from one sample sequenced in a study of blood T cell repertoires in COVID-19. Measured with immunoSEQ multiplex PCR; TCRdb has only the in-frame clones, and not every one. The sample comprises more than 200,000 clones, roughly three quarters of which are singletons, and about 4% rests with the top ten. Sequenced input: peripheral blood. The receptor set was obtained from a woman aged 40 to 49 with active or convalescent COVID-19.

This clone was recorded only once. The chain employs TRBV19 and TRBJ1-1; TRBD1 might be the D (6 bases). The CDR3 is 13 amino acids. The V and J ends lost 7 bases and 5 bases respectively, with 14 bases between them. The germline CDR1 and CDR2 sequences are LNHDA and SQIVND (reference sequence). CDR3 region: CASNYRAETEAFF. The CDR3 DNA reads as TGTGCCAGTAACTACAGGGCTGAAACTGAAGCTTTCTTT.

The chain joins TRBV19 to TRBJ1-5; no definite D call. V dropped 3 bases and J dropped 6 bases, with 12 bases sitting between them. Germline V CDR1 and CDR2: LNHDA, SQIVND (reference sequence). The CDR3 has 14 amino acids. CDR3 DNA: TGTGCCAGTAGTATCCCGGGTAACGGTCAGCCCCAGCATTTT. Its protein is CASSIPGNGQPQHF.

This clone was picked up one time. This chain uses TRBV7-9 with TRBJ1-2; D unresolved. Between the trimmed V and J ends, which lost 1 base and 4 bases, there was a span of 13 bases. This CDR3 contains 15 residues. Germline CDR1 SEHNR, CDR2 FQNEAQ (reference sequence). The chain's CDR3 is CASSLDRGTTYGYTF. The CDR3 DNA reads TGTGCCAGCAGCTTAGATCGGGGAACCACCTATGGCTACACCTTC.

The chain uses TRBV5-8 and TRBJ2-3; D gene ambiguous. This CDR3 spans 12 amino acids. Trimming removed 10 bases from V and 8 bases from J, with 17 bases in between. Germline lookup yields CDR1 SGHTS and CDR2 YDEGEE. CDR3 DNA sequence: TGTGCCTCCCTTTGGTCCAGAGGTACGCAGTATTTT. It translates to CASLWSRGTQYF.

This chain links TRBV18 with TRBJ1-4; D uncertain. The V end was cut by 1 base, the J end by 3 bases, with 3 bases between. CDR3 length: 13 amino acids. Germline V gene data show CDR1 as KGHSH and CDR2 as LQKENI. CDR3 protein: CASSPRANEKLFF. The CDR3, as DNA: TGTGCCAGCTCACCACGAGCTAATGAAAAACTGTTTTTT.

The chain is built from TRBV7-3 and TRBJ2-3; 8 bases agree with TRBD2. The length of the CDR3 is 18 residues. V shed 2 bases and J 3 bases; nucleotides not matched to a gene: 13. Germline V gene lookup returns CDR1 SGHTA and CDR2 FQGTGA. CDR3: CASSLQPGVAGITDTQYF. The CDR3 DNA is TGTGCCAGCAGCTTACAACCGGGGGTAGCGGGGATAACAGATACGCAGTATTTT. The entire variable domain, with the rest obtained from reference TRBV7-3 and TRBJ2-3, is as follows: GAGVSQTPSNKVTEKGKYVELRCDPISGHTALYWYRQSLGQGPEFLIYFQGTGAADDSGLPNDRFFAVRPEGSVSTLKIQRTERGDSAVYLCASSLQPGVAGITDTQYFGPGTRLTVL.

The CDR3 here is CASRGGESEQFF. The CDR3 DNA sequence: TGCGCCAGCAGAGGGGGAGAGAGTGAGCAGTTCTTC. The rearrangement uses TRBV5-1 and TRBJ2-1, with D tentatively TRBD1 (6 bases). This CDR3 has 12 amino acids. Trimming took 5 bases from V and 9 from J, leaving 12 bases between them. Germline V CDR1 and CDR2: SGHRS, YFSETQ.

This chain links TRBV10-3 with TRBJ1-5, with D tentatively TRBD1 (6 bases). The ends were cut back, 4 bases at V and 2 bases at J, with 9 bases in the middle. The CDR3 consists of 14 residues. Per germline, CDR1 ENHRY and CDR2 SYGVKD. For the CDR3, the DNA is TGTGCCATCAGTGTACAGGGTGGCAATCAGCCCCAGCATTTT. Its protein product is CAISVQGGNQPQHF.

This clone came up many times. The chain recombines TRBV27 with TRBJ1-5; TRBD1 aligns across 8 bases. Germline loops: CDR1 MNHEY, CDR2 SMNVEV (reference sequence). The CDR3 covers 15 residues. J gave up 2 bases and V 3 bases, and 3 bases lay outside the gene matches. The CDR3 here is CASSLSQGGNQPQHF. The CDR3 DNA is TGTGCCAGCAGTTTGTCACAGGGGGGCAATCAGCCCCAGCATTTT.

The chain combines TRBV7-9 with TRBJ1-4; no definite D call. Germline CDR1 is SEHNR and CDR2 is FQNEAQ (reference sequence). The CDR3 contains 16 residues. V lost 1 base, J lost 1 base, and 10 bases lay in between. CDR3 amino acids: CASSLDGVRTNEKLFF. CDR3 DNA: TGTGCCAGCAGCTTAGACGGAGTTCGAACTAATGAAAAACTGTTTTTT.

The genes are TRBV27 and TRBJ1-1, with D uncertain. CDR1 MNHEY and CDR2 SMNVEV come from the germline V gene (reference sequence). V was shortened by 5 bases and J by 7 bases, with 17 bases between the two germline ends. The CDR3 spans 14 residues. In nucleotides, the CDR3 is TGTGCCAGCAGTGCCATAGGGAGGGAACGTGAAGCTTTCTTT. This gives the protein CASSAIGREREAFF.

The gene calls are TRBV5-1 and TRBJ1-2; the D gene is possibly TRBD1 (5 bases). The CDR3 runs to 15 residues. Germline V CDR1 and CDR2: SGHRS, YFSETQ. Trimming cost V 0 bases and J 5 bases, with 14 bases left between them. CDR3 loop: CASSLVQGYNYGYTF. The CDR3 DNA reads TGCGCCAGCAGCTTGGTCCAGGGATATAATTATGGCTACACCTTC.

This clone occurred once. The chain has TRBV6-5 and TRBJ2-2; D is ambiguous. The V end was cut by 2 bases, the J end by 4 bases, with 5 bases between. From germline, CDR1 is MNHEY and CDR2 SVGAGI. This CDR3 comprises 13 residues. The CDR3 is CASSYGSTGELFF. In nucleotides, the CDR3 is TGTGCCAGCAGTTACGGCTCCACCGGGGAGCTGTTTTTT.

This rearrangement joins TRBV3-1 (or the pseudogene TRBV3-2) to TRBJ2-7; D is perhaps TRBD2 (6 bases). From germline, CDR1 is LGHDT and CDR2 YNNKEL (reference sequence). The ends were cut back, 6 bases at V and 0 bases at J, with 9 bases in the middle. This CDR3 has 13 amino acids. The CDR3 DNA sequence: TGTGCCAGCAGTTCCGGGAGCTCCTACGAGCAGTACTTC. Its protein product is CASSSGSSYEQYF.

The J gene is TRBJ1-5, the V gene TRBV7-9; D perhaps matches TRBD1 (5 bases). This CDR3 is built from 15 residues. V was cut by 5 bases and J by 1 base, with 12 bases left in between. Germline CDR1 reads SEHNR; CDR2 reads FQNEAQ (reference sequence). The CDR3 sequence: CASSPDGGSNQPQHF. In DNA, the CDR3 is TGTGCCAGCAGCCCCGACGGGGGAAGCAATCAGCCCCAGCATTTT.

The chain uses TRBV5-1 and TRBJ2-5; 10 nucleotides match TRBD1. The CDR3 covers 15 residues. The ends lost 4 bases at V and 0 bases at J; junction bases unmatched: 3. Germline V gene lookup returns CDR1 SGHRS and CDR2 YFSETQ. This CDR3 reads CASSTGTGDQETQYF. CDR3 sequence (DNA): TGCGCCAGCAGCACTGGGACAGGGGACCAAGAGACCCAGTACTTC.

The V gene is TRBV7-2, the J gene TRBJ1-2; D is unresolved. The CDR3 length is 13 residues. The germline CDR1 and CDR2 sequences are SGHTA and FQGNSA. Trimming shortened V by 1 base and J by 8 bases, and 11 bases separated the two germline ends. CDR3 coding DNA: TGTGCCAGCAGCTTAGGGCAGGTTGGCGGCTACACCTTC. Translation gives CASSLGQVGGYTF.

The gene calls are TRBV30 and TRBJ1-5; 9 bases align to TRBD1. CDR1 and CDR2 (germline): GTSNPN, SVGIG (reference sequence). The junction had 5 bases not matched to a gene; V was cut back by 2 bases and J by 6 bases. This CDR3 contains 14 residues. CDR3: CAWSLDRGRQPQHF. In DNA form, the CDR3 reads TGTGCCTGGAGTCTGGACAGGGGACGTCAGCCCCAGCATTTT.

The J gene is TRBJ1-2, the V gene TRBV28; D may be TRBD1 (5 bases). Germline values: CDR1 MDHEN, CDR2 SYDVKM. V lost 4 bases to trimming and J lost 4 bases, with 13 bases between them. The CDR3 runs 14 residues. CDR3 nucleotide sequence: TGTGCCAGCAGTTCGGTTGGGGGGGGCTATGGCTACACCTTC. This gives the protein CASSSVGGGYGYTF.

The chain links TRBV7-9 to TRBJ1-1; TRBD1 aligns across 7 bases. V shed 3 bases and J 3 bases; nucleotides not matched to a gene: 7. The CDR3 loop spans 15 amino acids. CDR1 SEHNR and CDR2 FQNEAQ come from the germline V gene (reference sequence). The CDR3 bases are TGTGCCAGCAGCTTTTCCCAGGGGGGTGACACTGAAGCTTTCTTT. This translates into CASSFSQGGDTEAFF.

This clone was picked up one time. This chain connects TRBV28 to TRBJ2-5; 9 nucleotides line up with TRBD1. This CDR3 is 17 amino acids long. With V trimmed by 5 bases and J by 4 bases, 14 bases remained unmatched. The germline V gene encodes CDR1 MDHEN and CDR2 SYDVKM. CDR3 bases: TGTGCCAGCAGTCCTTATACGGGACAGGGATTTCGAGAGACCCAGTACTTC. It codes for CASSPYTGQGFRETQYF. Variable domain in full (rest from reference TRBV28 and TRBJ2-5): DVKVTQSSRYLVKRTGEKVFLECVQDMDHENMFWYRQDPGLGLRLIYFSYDVKMKEKGDIPEGYSVSREKKERFSLILESASTNQTSMYLCASSPYTGQGFRETQYFGPGTRLLVL.

J is TRBJ2-3 and V is TRBV11-2; D unclear. V lost 5 bases and J lost 2, with 11 bases in between. The CDR3 sequence is 14 residues long. The V gene's germline CDR1 is SGHAT and CDR2 FQNNGV. DNA of the CDR3: TGTGCCAGCAGCCGTGGGCAGCCCACAGATACGCAGTATTTT. Its translation is CASSRGQPTDTQYF.

The chain links TRBV27 to TRBJ1-1; TRBD1 might be the D (5 bases). The CDR3 spans 16 residues. Trimming shortened V by 2 bases and J by 1 base, and 14 bases separated the two germline ends. Germline V gives CDR1 MNHEY, CDR2 SMNVEV (reference sequence). The CDR3 loop reads CASSLIGVLRNTEAFF. CDR3 DNA sequence: TGTGCCAGCAGTTTAATAGGGGTACTTCGGAACACTGAAGCTTTCTTT.

The V gene is TRBV19, the J gene TRBJ1-4; maybe TRBD1 (5 bases). The ends were cut back, 1 base at V and 4 bases at J, with 16 bases in the middle. The CDR3 has 17 residues. CDR1 and CDR2 from the germline V gene are LNHDA and SQIVND (reference sequence). The CDR3 loop is CASSIARLGPSNEKLFF. The DNA for the CDR3 is TGTGCCAGTAGTATAGCCAGGTTGGGGCCCAGTAATGAAAAACTGTTTTTT.

This clone was observed many times. The chain carries TRBV18 and TRBJ1-2; possibly TRBD1 for D (5 bases). Germline loops: CDR1 KGHSH, CDR2 LQKENI. The CDR3 sequence is 15 residues long. Trimming left V 2 bases short and J 0 bases short, with 10 bases between. The CDR3 DNA is TGTGCCAGCTCACCAGCAGGGCAAGCTAACTATGGCTACACCTTC. Amino acids: CASSPAGQANYGYTF.

This chain joins TRBV9 and TRBJ2-3; 7 bases match TRBD2. The trim removed 0 bases at V and 4 bases at J, leaving 11 bases unmatched. Germline values: CDR1 SGDLS, CDR2 YYNGEE. CDR3 length: 17 residues. For the CDR3, the DNA is TGTGCCAGCAGCGTAGGGATACTAGCGATCGGGGCAGATACGCAGTATTTT. Encoded protein: CASSVGILAIGADTQYF.